The 9 T cell receptor beta chains below were found in one sample sequenced in a study of shared clonotypes between healthy human individuals. Using immunoSEQ multiplex PCR, the repertoire was profiled, and TCRdb retains in-frame clones only, with some absent. The sample shows around 370,000 clones, just over 95% of them seen only once. The specimen sequenced was memory CD8+ T cells sorted from blood. Regarding subset: CD45RO+ cells pooled with CCR7-negative TemRA cells. The receptors stem from a man under 40 in good health.

The rearrangement links TRBV28 to TRBJ1-1; 10 bases are shared with TRBD1. The CDR3 contains 21 residues. From germline, CDR1 is MDHEN and CDR2 SYDVKM. V gave up 7 bases and J gave up 7 bases; unmatched junction bases: 30. In DNA form, the CDR3 reads TGTGCCAGCATTCCGACCGGTGGGACAGGGGCTCTAATAGGAGCTCCAAGTGAAGCTTTCTTT. This codes for CASIPTGGTGALIGAPSEAFF.

This chain connects TRBV7-6 to TRBJ1-1; no clear D gene. The V end lost 0 bases, the J end lost 2 bases, and 7 bases lay between the germline ends. There are 14 residues in the CDR3. Germline CDR1 and CDR2: SGHVS and FNYEAQ. The CDR3 loop is CASSLAPRNTEAFF. CDR3 DNA sequence: TGTGCCAGCAGCTTAGCGCCCCGAAACACTGAAGCTTTCTTT.

The gene calls are TRBV13 and TRBJ1-4, with 7 bases that match TRBD1. The CDR3 is 13 amino acids. J was trimmed by 8 bases and V by 0 bases; bases with no gene match: 0. Germline-derived CDR1 and CDR2 are PRHDT and FYEKMQ (reference sequence). The CDR3 nucleotides read TGTGCCAGCAGCTTAGGGACAGGGGAAAAACTGTTTTTT. It translates to CASSLGTGEKLFF.

The chain is built from TRBV15 and TRBJ2-7; tentative D call: TRBD2 (6 bases). Germline CDR1 LNHNV, CDR2 YYDKDF (reference sequence). V shed 0 bases and J shed 13 bases, with 16 bases lying between them. CDR3 size: 13 residues. The CDR3 spells CATSRDLTGGIYF. The CDR3 DNA reads as TGTGCCACCAGCAGAGATCTCACAGGAGGGATCTACTTC.

The chain recombines TRBV27 with TRBJ2-2; weak D call: TRBD2 (5 bases). The V gene lost 1 base and the J gene lost 5 bases, with 11 bases spanning the gap. The CDR3 is 15 amino acids. Per the germline V gene, CDR1 is MNHEY and CDR2 is SMNVEV (reference sequence). The chain's CDR3 is CASSLFGERTGELFF. In DNA, the CDR3 is TGTGCCAGCAGTTTATTTGGGGAGAGGACCGGGGAGCTGTTTTTT.

This sequence joins TRBV19 and TRBJ2-5, with 7 bases aligning to TRBD1. CDR3 size: 14 residues. Trimming removed 4 bases from V and 5 bases from J; junction bases left unmatched: 7. Germline loops: CDR1 LNHDA, CDR2 SQIVND (reference sequence). The CDR3 DNA follows: TGTGCCAGTAGTACAAACAGGGGTTGGGAGACCCAGTACTTC. Translating it yields CASSTNRGWETQYF.

This chain joins TRBV30 and TRBJ2-1, with D uncertain. The germline V and J ends were trimmed by 0 bases and 6 bases, with 12 bases remaining between them. The germline CDR1 and CDR2 sequences are GTSNPN and SVGIG (reference sequence). The CDR3 contains 14 residues. This chain's CDR3 is CAWSVLIVSNEQFF. The DNA of the CDR3 is TGTGCCTGGAGTGTACTCATCGTCAGCAATGAGCAGTTCTTC.

This clone was detected only once. The chain has TRBV29-1 and TRBJ2-2; D is ambiguous. V lost 2 bases and J lost 1, with 5 bases in between. CDR3 length: 13 residues. Germline V CDR1 and CDR2: SQVTM, ANQGSEA. This chain's CDR3 is CSVEMLNTGELFF. CDR3 DNA: TGCAGCGTTGAAATGCTGAACACCGGGGAGCTGTTTTTT.

The chain employs TRBV28 and TRBJ2-3; D perhaps matches TRBD2 (7 bases). This CDR3 comprises 17 residues. Germline loops: CDR1 MDHEN, CDR2 SYDVKM. V lost 1 base, J lost 4 bases, and 18 bases lay in between. CDR3: CASSLSSRGRGADTQYF. The CDR3 DNA is TGTGCCAGCAGTTTATCGTCTCGTGGGAGGGGGGCAGATACGCAGTATTTT. Using reference TRBV28 and TRBJ2-3 for the parts outside the CDR3, the full variable domain is DVKVTQSSRYLVKRTGEKVFLECVQDMDHENMFWYRQDPGLGLRLIYFSYDVKMKEKGDIPEGYSVSREKKERFSLILESASTNQTSMYLCASSLSSRGRGADTQYFGPGTRLTVL.